The clone carrying this TCR beta chain was recorded only once. Its antigen is as yet unknown. A read error may produce the germline difference seen at one junction end. Primers used in a second PCR of roughly 6 to 11 cycles were a sample-barcoded 5' primer and a J-beta primer mix. Every individual sample yielded 2.5 million or more paired-end reads (each containing CDR3). TCRdb redid the calling of the 5' RACE reads with MiXCR, one entry per CDR3 protein. The sample includes 1,500,000 or so distinct CDR3 sequences, 40% to 45% of them seen just once. The CDR3 sequence is 16 residues long. The germline CDR1 and CDR2 sequences are MGHRA and YSYEKL. The sample originates from a study of blood T cells in healthy people across ages. Study-wide results and caveats: Greater diversity and more naive CD4+ cells were seen in long-lived donors than in aged donors.

This sequence originates from a woman aged 18-30 years in good health. The rearrangement links TRBV4-1 to TRBJ2-1; TRBD2 matches 8 bases. The sequenced sample was blood. The CDR3 is CASSQDKAGAYSEQFF. For the CDR3, the DNA is TGCGCCAGCAGCCAAGATAAAGCGGGGGCCTACAGTGAGCAGTTCTTC.